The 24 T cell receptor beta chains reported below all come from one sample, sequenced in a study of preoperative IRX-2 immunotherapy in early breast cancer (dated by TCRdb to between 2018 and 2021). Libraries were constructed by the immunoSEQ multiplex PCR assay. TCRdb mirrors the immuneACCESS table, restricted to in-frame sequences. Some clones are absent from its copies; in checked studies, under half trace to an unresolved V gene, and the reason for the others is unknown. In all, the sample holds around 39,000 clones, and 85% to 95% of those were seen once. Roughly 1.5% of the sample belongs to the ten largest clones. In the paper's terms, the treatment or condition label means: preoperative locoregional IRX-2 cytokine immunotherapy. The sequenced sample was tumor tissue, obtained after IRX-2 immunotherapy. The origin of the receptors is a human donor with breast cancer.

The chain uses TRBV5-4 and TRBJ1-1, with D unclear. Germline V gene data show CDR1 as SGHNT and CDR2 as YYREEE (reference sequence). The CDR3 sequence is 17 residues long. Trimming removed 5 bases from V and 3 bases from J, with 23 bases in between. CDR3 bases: TGTGCCAGCAGGGGTGAGGTCCCCGGCCAGTCGGACACTGAAGCTTTCTTT. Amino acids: CASRGEVPGQSDTEAFF.

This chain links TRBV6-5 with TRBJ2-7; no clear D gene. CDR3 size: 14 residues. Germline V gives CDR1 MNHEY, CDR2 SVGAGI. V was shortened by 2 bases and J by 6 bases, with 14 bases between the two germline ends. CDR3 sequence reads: CASSYRTTIGEQYF. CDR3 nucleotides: TGTGCCAGCAGTTACAGGACCACGATCGGCGAGCAGTACTTC.

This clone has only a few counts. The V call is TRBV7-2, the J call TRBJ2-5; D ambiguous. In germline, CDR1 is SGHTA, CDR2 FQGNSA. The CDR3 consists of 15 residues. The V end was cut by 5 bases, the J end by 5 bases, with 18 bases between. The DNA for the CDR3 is TGTGCCAGCAGCCAAAGGACCAACAGTGGGGAGACCCAGTACTTC. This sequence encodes CASSQRTNSGETQYF.

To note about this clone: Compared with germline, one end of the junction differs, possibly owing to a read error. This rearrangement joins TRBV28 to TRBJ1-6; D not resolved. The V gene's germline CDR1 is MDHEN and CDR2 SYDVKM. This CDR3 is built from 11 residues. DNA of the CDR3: TGTGCCAGCAGTTCCGACACGGGCTTCTACTTT. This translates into CASSSDTGFYF.

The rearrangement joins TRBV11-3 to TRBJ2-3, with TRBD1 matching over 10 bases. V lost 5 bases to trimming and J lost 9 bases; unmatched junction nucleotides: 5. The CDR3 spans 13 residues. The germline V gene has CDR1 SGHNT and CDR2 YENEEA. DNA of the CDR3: TGTGCCAGCAGCATCGGGACAGGGGACACGCAGTATTTT. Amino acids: CASSIGTGDTQYF.

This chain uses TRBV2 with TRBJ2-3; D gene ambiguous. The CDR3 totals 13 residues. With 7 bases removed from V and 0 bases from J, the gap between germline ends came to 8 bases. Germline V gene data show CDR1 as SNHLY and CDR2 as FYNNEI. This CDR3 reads CASIPGSTDTQYF. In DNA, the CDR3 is TGTGCCAGCATCCCCGGGAGCACAGATACGCAGTATTTT.

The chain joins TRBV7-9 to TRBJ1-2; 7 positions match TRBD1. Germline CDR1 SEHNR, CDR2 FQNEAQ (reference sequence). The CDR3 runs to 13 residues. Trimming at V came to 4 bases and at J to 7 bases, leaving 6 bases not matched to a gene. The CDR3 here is CASSSNTGVGYTF. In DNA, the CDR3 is TGTGCCAGCAGCTCAAACACAGGGGTTGGCTACACCTTC. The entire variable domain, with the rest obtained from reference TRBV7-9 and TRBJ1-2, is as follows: DTGVSQNPRHKITKRGQNVTFRCDPISEHNRLYWYRQTLGQGPEFLTYFQNEAQLEKSRLLSDRFSAERPKGSFSTLEIQRTEQGDSAMYLCASSSNTGVGYTFGSGTRLTVV.

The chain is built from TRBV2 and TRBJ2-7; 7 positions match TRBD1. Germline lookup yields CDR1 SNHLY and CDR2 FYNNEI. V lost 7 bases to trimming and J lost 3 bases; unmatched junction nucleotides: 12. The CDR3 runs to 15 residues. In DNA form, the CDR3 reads TGTGCCAGCAAGGTGGCAGGGGGTATAGACTACGAGCAGTACTTC. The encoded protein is CASKVAGGIDYEQYF.

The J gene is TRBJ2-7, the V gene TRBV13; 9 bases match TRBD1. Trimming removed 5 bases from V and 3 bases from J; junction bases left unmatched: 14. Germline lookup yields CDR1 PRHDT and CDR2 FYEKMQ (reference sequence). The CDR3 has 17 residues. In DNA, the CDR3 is TGTGCCAGCAGCCACGGGTCGACAGGGGGGGTTAACTACGAGCAGTACTTC. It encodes CASSHGSTGGVNYEQYF.

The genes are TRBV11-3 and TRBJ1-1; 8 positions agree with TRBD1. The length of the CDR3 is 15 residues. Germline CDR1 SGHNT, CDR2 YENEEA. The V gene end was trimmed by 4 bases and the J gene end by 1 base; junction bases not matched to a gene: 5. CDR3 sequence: CASSSSGQGNTEAFF. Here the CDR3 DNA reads TGTGCCAGCAGCTCTTCCGGACAGGGGAACACTGAAGCTTTCTTT.

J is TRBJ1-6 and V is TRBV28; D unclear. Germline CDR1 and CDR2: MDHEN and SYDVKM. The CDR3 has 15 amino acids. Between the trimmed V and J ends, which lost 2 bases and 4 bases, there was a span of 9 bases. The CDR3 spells CASSLGANYNSPLHF. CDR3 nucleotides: TGTGCCAGCAGTTTAGGTGCGAATTATAATTCACCCCTCCACTTT.

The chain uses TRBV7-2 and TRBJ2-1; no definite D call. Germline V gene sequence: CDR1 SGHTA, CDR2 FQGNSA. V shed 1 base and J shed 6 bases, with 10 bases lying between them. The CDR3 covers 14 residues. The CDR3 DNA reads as TGTGCCAGCAGCTTAGATGCGGCAGTCAATGAGCAGTTCTTC. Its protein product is CASSLDAAVNEQFF.

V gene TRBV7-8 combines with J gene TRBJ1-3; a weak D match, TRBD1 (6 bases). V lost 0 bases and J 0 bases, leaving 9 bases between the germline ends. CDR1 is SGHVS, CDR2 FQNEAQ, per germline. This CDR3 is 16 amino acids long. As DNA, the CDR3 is TGTGCCAGCAGCTTAGCGCACAGGGACTCTGGAAACACCATATATTTT. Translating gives CASSLAHRDSGNTIYF.

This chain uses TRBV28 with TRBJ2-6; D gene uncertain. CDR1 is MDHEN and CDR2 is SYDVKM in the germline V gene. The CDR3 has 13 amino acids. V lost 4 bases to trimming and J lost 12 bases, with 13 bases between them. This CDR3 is CASSSPRPSVLTF. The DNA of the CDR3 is TGTGCCAGCAGTTCCCCAAGGCCGAGCGTCCTGACTTTC.

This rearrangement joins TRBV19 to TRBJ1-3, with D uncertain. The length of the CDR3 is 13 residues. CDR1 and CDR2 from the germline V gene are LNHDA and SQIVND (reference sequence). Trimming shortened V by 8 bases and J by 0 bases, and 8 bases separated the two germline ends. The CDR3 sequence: CASGQDSGNTIYF. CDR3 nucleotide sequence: TGTGCCAGTGGCCAGGACTCTGGAAACACCATATATTTT.

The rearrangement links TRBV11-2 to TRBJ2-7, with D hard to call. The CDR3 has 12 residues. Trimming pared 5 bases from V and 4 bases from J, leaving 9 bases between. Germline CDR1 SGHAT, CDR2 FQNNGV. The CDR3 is CASSPFGYEQYF. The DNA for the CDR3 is TGTGCCAGCAGCCCCTTCGGGTACGAGCAGTACTTC.

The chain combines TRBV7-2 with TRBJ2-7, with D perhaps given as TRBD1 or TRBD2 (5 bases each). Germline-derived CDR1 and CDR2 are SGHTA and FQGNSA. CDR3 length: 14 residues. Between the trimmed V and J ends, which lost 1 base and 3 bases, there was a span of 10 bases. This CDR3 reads CASSLVDTSYEQYF. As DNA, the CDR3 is TGTGCCAGCAGCTTAGTGGACACTAGCTACGAGCAGTACTTC.

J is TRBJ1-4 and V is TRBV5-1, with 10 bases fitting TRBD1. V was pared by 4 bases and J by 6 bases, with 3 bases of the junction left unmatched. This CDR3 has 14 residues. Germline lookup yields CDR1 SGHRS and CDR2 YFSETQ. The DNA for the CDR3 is TGCGCCAGCAGCACCGGGACAGGGGATGAAAAACTGTTTTTT. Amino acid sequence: CASSTGTGDEKLFF.

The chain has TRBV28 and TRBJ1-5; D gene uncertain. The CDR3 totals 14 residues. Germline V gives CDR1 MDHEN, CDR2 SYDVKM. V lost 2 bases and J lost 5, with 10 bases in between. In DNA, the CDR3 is TGTGCCAGCAGTTTAGTCCAGTCTGATCAGCCCCAGCATTTT. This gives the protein CASSLVQSDQPQHF. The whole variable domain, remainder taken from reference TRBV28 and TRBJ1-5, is DVKVTQSSRYLVKRTGEKVFLECVQDMDHENMFWYRQDPGLGLRLIYFSYDVKMKEKGDIPEGYSVSREKKERFSLILESASTNQTSMYLCASSLVQSDQPQHFGDGTRLSIL.

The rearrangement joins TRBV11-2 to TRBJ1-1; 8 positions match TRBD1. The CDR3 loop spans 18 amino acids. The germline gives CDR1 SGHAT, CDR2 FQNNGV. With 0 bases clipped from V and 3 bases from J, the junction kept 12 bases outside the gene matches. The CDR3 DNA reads TGTGCCAGCAGCTTAGATGGGTCCGGACAGGGTTGGTACACTGAAGCTTTCTTT. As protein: CASSLDGSGQGWYTEAFF. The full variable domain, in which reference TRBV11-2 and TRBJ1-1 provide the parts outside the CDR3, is EAGVAQSPRYKIIEKRQSVAFWCNPISGHATLYWYQQILGQGPKLLIQFQNNGVVDDSQLPKDRFSAERLKGVDSTLKIQPAKLEDSAVYLCASSLDGSGQGWYTEAFFGQGTRLTVV.

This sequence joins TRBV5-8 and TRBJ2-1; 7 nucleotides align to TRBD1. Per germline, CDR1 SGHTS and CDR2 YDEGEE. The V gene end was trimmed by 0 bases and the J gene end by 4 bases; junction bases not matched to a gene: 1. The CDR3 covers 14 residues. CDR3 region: CASSLGDSYNEQFF. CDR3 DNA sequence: TGTGCCAGCAGCTTGGGGGACAGTTACAATGAGCAGTTCTTC.

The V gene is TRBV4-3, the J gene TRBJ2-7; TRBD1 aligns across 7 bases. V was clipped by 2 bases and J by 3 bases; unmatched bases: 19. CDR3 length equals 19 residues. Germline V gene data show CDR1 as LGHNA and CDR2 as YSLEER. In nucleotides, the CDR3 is TGCGCCAGCAGCCAAATCATCCACAGGGGCAATACTAATTACTACGAGCAGTACTTC. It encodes CASSQIIHRGNTNYYEQYF.

The CDR3 coding sequence is TGCAGCGTTTCGACAGGGGGAACAGATACGCAGTATTTT. Its protein product is CSVSTGGTDTQYF. The chain carries TRBV29-1 and TRBJ2-3, with 9 positions matching TRBD1. After removal of 5 bases from V and 3 bases from J, the junction contained 3 bases not matched to a gene. Germline CDR1 reads SQVTM; CDR2 reads ANQGSEA. The CDR3 loop spans 13 amino acids.

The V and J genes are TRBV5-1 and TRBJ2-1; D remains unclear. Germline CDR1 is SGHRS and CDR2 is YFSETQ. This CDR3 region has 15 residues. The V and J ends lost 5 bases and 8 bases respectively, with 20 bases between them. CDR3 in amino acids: CASSPLAQPGYEQFF. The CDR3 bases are TGCGCCAGCAGTCCCTTGGCCCAACCCGGGTATGAGCAGTTCTTC.